This TCR beta chain was documented in a study of T cell responses to AZD1222 COVID-19 vaccine. The data were produced by immunoSEQ multiplex PCR, yet TCRdb's version contains in-frame clones alone and is incomplete. This sample has about 50,000 clones; 80% to 90% occur once, and the top ten carry about 15%. CDR3 length: 15 amino acids. Germline V CDR1 and CDR2: SGHVS, FNYEAQ. V was clipped by 3 bases and J by 4 bases, with 12 bases between them. The sequencing used peripheral blood, collected on day 0 of AZD1222 vaccination. The sequence was obtained from an adult in good health. The chain has TRBV7-6 and TRBJ2-2; TRBD1 might be the D (5 bases). Here the CDR3 reads CASSLQGLSTGELFF. The CDR3 DNA reads as TGTGCCAGCAGCTTGCAGGGTTTAAGCACCGGGGAGCTGTTTTTT.